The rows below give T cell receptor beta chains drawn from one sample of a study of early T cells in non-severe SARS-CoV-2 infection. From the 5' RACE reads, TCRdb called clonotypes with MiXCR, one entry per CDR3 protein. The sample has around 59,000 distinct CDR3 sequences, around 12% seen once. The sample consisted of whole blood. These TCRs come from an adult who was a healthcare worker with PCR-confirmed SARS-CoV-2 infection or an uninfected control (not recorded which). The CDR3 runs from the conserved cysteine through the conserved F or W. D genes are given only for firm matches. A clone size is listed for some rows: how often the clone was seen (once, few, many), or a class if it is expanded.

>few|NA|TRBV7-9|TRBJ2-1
CASSLVLADDREQFF
TGTGCCAGCAGCTTAGTATTAGCGGATGATAGAGAGCAGTTCTTC
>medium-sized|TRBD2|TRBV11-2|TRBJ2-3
CASRLARGGAGDKDTQYF
TGTGCCAGCAGACTGGCGCGGGGGGGAGCGGGAGACAAAGATACGCAGTATTTT
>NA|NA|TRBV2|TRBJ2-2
CASDGGPDTGELFF
TGTGCCAGCGACGGAGGGCCGGACACCGGGGAGCTGTTTTTT
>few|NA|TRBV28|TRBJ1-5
CASSVTTGPQHF
TGTGCCAGCAGTGTCACAACGGGGCCCCAGCATTTT
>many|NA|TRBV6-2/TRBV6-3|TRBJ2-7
CASSYSAYEQYF
TGTGCCAGCAGTTACTCGGCCTACGAGCAGTACTTC
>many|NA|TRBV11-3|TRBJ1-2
CASSLPGEGYGYTF
TGTGCCAGCAGCTTACCAGGGGAAGGCTATGGCTACACCTTC
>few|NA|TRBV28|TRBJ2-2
CASTPPPTGELFF
TGTGCCAGCACCCCTCCGCCGACCGGGGAGCTGTTTTTT
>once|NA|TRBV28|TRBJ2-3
CVSSGGRALGDTQYF
TGTGTCAGCTCCGGGGGGCGGGCCCTCGGAGATACGCAGTATTTT
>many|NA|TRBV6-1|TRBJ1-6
CASSEIGGLTNSPLHF
TGTGCCAGCAGTGAAATTGGGGGACTCACAAATTCACCCCTCCACTTT
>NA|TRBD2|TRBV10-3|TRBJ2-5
CAIKKGAGGIETQYF
TGTGCCATCAAGAAGGGAGCGGGAGGGATAGAGACCCAGTACTTC
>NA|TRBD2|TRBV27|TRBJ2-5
CASSLSSTSGMETQYF
TGTGCCAGCAGTTTATCTTCGACTAGCGGGATGGAGACCCAGTACTTC
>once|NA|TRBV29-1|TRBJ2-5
CSVERGSETQYF
TGCAGCGTTGAGCGTGGGTCTGAGACCCAGTACTTC
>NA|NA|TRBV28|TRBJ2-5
CASSYPGQGGTRRETQYF
TGTGCCAGCAGTTACCCGGGACAGGGAGGGACTAGGAGAGAGACCCAGTACTTC
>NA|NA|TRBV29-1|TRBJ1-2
CSVVGLTYGYTF
TGCAGCGTTGTAGGGTTGACCTATGGCTACACCTTC
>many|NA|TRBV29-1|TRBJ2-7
CSAAEGIYEQYF
TGCAGCGCCGCTGAGGGAATCTACGAGCAGTACTTC
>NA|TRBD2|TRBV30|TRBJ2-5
CAWKGASGRYIQETQYF
TGTGCCTGGAAGGGGGCTAGCGGGAGGTATATACAAGAGACCCAGTACTTC
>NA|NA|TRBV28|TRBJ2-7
CASTQNYEQYF
TGTGCCAGCACCCAAAACTACGAGCAGTACTTC
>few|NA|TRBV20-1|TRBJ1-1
CSARAKQPYTEAFF
TGCAGTGCTAGAGCGAAACAGCCTTACACTGAAGCTTTCTTT
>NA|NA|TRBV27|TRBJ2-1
CASSFGWDVAGEQFF
TGTGCCAGCAGCTTTGGCTGGGACGTCGCGGGAGAGCAGTTCTTC
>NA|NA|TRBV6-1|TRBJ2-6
CASLLYNGAGANVLTF
TGTGCCAGCCTCCTATATAATGGGGCTGGGGCCAACGTCCTGACTTTC
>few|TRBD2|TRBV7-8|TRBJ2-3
CASSLETGGPPDTQYF
TGTGCCAGCAGCTTGGAAACGGGAGGGCCTCCAGATACGCAGTATTTT
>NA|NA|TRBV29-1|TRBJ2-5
CSVPRRGYQETQYF
TGCAGCGTTCCCCGGAGGGGGTACCAAGAGACCCAGTACTTC
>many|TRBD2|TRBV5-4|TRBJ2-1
CASSPPSGAYNEQFF
TGTGCCAGCAGTCCTCCTAGCGGGGCCTACAATGAGCAGTTCTTC
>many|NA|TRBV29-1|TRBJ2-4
CSVPSPGPQGNIQYF
TGCAGCGTCCCCAGTCCCGGGCCGCAGGGAAACATTCAGTACTTC
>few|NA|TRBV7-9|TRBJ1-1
CASREIQGSYTEAFF
TGTGCCAGCAGAGAAATACAGGGTTCGTACACTGAAGCTTTCTTT
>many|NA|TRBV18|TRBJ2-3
CASSQSLDTQYF
TGTGCCAGCTCCCAATCGCTGGATACGCAGTATTTT
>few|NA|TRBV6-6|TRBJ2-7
CASSPKGERPYEQYF
TGTGCCAGCAGCCCTAAGGGTGAAAGACCCTACGAGCAGTACTTC
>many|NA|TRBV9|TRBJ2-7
CASSPGGAGWYEQYF
TGTGCCAGCAGCCCAGGGGGGGCAGGGTGGTACGAGCAGTACTTC
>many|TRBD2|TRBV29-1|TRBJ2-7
CSVAGEGSSYEQYF
TGCAGCGTTGCTGGGGAGGGATCCTCCTACGAGCAGTACTTC
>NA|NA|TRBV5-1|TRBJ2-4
CASSPGGQNRGDIQYF
TGCGCCAGCAGCCCGGGGGGTCAAAACAGGGGAGACATTCAGTACTTC
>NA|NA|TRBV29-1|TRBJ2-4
CSVVSVSLAKNIQYF
TGCAGCGTTGTGTCCGTTTCCCTAGCCAAAAACATTCAGTACTTC
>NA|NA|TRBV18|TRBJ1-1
CASSPWRDKANTEAFF
TGTGCCAGCTCACCCTGGAGGGATAAAGCGAACACTGAAGCTTTCTTT
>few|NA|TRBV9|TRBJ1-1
CASSPQLAGAEAFF
TGTGCCAGCAGCCCCCAGCTGGCTGGGGCTGAAGCTTTCTTT
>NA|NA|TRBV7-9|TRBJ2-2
CASSRGTGELFF
TGTGCCAGCAGCAGAGGCACCGGGGAGCTGTTTTTT
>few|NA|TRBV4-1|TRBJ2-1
CASRKGRESYNEQFF
TGCGCCAGCAGAAAGGGTCGGGAGTCCTACAATGAGCAGTTCTTC
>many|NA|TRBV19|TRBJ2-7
CASKRSDSLSYEQYF
TGTGCCAGTAAGCGGTCCGACAGCCTCTCCTACGAGCAGTACTTC